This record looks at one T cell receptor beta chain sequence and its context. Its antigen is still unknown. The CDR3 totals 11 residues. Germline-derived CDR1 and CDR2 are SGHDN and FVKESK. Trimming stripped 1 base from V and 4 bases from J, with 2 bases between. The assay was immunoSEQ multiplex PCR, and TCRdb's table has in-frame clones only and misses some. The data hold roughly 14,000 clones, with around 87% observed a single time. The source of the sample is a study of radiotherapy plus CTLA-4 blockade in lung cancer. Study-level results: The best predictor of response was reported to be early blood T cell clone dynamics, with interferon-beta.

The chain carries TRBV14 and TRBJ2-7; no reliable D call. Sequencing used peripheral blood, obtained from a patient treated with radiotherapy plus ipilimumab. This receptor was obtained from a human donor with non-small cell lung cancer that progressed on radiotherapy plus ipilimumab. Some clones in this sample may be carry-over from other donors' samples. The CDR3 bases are TGTGCCAGCAGCCAAGCGTACGAGCAGTACTTC. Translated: CASSQAYEQYF.